This T cell receptor beta chain was profiled in a study of T cell responses to AZD1222 COVID-19 vaccine. Study conclusions and caveats: Spike as a whole was targeted by vaccine-associated CD4 TCRs, dominant at 160-218 and 743-854. Donors were chiefly white British, with a greater number of females, and clonal diversity was perhaps underestimated.

Second doses were pooled across both intervals (about 4 or about 12 weeks). CDR1 and CDR2 from the germline V gene are DFQATT and SNEGSKA (reference sequence). CDR3 length: 10 amino acids. With 4 bases removed from V and 11 bases from J, the gap between germline ends came to 11 bases. Sequencing used immunoSEQ multiplex PCR; TCRdb keeps in-frame clones, though not all of them. This sample yields fewer than 100,000 clones, of which roughly 87% are seen a single time; around 10% belongs to the top ten. Notes on this clone: No antigen is known for it.

The sample in question was peripheral blood, obtained 28 days after the second AZD1222 dose. The source is an adult who received the AZD1222 COVID-19 vaccine. The rearrangement uses TRBV20-1 and TRBJ1-1, with D hard to call. This CDR3 is CSATYFGAFF. The CDR3 nucleotides are TGCAGTGCTACCTACTTCGGGGCTTTCTTT.